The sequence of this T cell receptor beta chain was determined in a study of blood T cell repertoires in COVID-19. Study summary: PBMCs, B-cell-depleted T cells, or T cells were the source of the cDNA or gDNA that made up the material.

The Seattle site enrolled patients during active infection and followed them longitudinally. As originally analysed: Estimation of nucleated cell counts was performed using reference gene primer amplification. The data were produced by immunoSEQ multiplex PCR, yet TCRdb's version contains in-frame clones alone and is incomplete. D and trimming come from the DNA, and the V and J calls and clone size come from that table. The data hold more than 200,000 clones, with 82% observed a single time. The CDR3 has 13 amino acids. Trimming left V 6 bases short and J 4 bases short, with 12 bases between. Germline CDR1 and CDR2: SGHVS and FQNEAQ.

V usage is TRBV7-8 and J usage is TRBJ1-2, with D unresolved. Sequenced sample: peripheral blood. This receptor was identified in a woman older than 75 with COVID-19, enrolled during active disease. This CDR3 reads CASSPTFFYGYTF. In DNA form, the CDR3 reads TGTGCCAGCAGTCCGACATTTTTCTATGGCTACACCTTC.